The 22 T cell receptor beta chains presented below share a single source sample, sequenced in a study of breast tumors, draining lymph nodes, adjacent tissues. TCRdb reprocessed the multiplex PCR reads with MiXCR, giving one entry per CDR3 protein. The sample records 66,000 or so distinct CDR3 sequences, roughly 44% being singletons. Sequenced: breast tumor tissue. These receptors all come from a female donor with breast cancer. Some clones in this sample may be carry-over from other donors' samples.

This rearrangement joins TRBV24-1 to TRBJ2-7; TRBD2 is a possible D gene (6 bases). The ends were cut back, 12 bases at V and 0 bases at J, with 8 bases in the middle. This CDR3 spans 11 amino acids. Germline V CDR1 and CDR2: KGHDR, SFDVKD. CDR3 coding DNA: TGTGCCCTCGGGAGCTCCTACGAGCAGTACTTC. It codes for CALGSSYEQYF.

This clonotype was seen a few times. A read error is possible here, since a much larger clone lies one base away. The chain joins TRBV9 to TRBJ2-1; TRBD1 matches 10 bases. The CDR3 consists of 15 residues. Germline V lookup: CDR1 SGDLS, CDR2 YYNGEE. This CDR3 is CASSPWTGGSIEPFF. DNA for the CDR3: TGTGCCAGCAGCCCTTGGACAGGGGGATCAATTGAGCCGTTCTTC.

CDR3: CASSPRPGQTYNGQFF. CDR3 in DNA: TGTGCCAGCTCACCACGGCCGGGACAAACGTACAATGGACAGTTCTTC. This rearrangement joins TRBV18 to TRBJ2-1, with D maybe TRBD1 (6 bases). The germline V and J ends were trimmed by 1 base and 13 bases, with 23 bases remaining between them. Germline V gene lookup returns CDR1 KGHSH and CDR2 LQKENI. CDR3 length: 16 residues. The whole variable domain, remainder taken from reference TRBV18 and TRBJ2-1, is NAGVMQNPRHLVRRRGQEARLRCSPMKGHSHVYWYRQLPEEGLKFMVYLQKENIIDESGMPKERFSAEFPKEGPSILRIQQVVRGDSAAYFCASSPRPGQTYNGQFFGPGTRLTVL.

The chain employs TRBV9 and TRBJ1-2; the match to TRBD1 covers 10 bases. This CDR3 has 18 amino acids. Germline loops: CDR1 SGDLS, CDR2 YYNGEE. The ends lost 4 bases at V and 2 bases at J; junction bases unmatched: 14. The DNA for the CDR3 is TGTGCCAGCAGCTACAAGGGGACAGGGGTCCCCTTGAACTATGGCTACACCTTC. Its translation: CASSYKGTGVPLNYGYTF.

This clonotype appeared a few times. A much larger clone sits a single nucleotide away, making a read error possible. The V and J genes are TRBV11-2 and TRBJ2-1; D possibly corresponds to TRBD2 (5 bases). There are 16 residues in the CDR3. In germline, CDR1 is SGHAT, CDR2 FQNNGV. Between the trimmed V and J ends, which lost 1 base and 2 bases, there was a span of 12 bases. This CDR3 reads CASSLVGRGPYNEQFF. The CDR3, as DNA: TGTGCCAGCAGCTTAGTGGGGAGAGGGCCCTACAATGAGCAGTTCTTC.

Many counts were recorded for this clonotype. The CDR3 bases are TGTGCTGGCCAAGGGACCCGGGGCAACCTTAGGTATGGCTACACCTTC. Translating gives CAGQGTRGNLRYGYTF. V is TRBV28 and J is TRBJ1-2; a possible D gene is TRBD1 (5 bases). This CDR3 has 16 amino acids. Germline V gives CDR1 MDHEN, CDR2 SYDVKM.

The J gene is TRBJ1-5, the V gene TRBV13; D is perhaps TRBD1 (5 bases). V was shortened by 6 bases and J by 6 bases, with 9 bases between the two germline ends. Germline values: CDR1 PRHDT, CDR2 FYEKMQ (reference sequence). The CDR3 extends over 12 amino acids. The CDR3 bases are TGTGCCAGCAGAGAGAGGGGTCAGCCCCAGCATTTT. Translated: CASRERGQPQHF.

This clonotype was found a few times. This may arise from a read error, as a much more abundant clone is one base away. The CDR3 loop reads CASSFLNSSQPQHF. Written as DNA, the CDR3 is TGTGCCAGCAGCTTCTTGAATAGCAGTCAGCCCCAGCATTTT. V is TRBV5-8 and J is TRBJ1-5; no definite D call. The CDR3 runs to 14 residues. Germline CDR1 reads SGHTS; CDR2 reads YDEGEE.

Here the CDR3 reads CASSVATGGLGNTEQFF. The CDR3 coding sequence is TGTGCCAGCAGCGTAGCTACGGGGGGTTTGGGTAACACTGAGCAGTTCTTC. The chain carries TRBV9 and TRBJ2-1; 7 positions agree with TRBD2. With V trimmed by 0 bases and J by 9 bases, 15 bases remained unmatched. The CDR3 length is 17 residues. Per germline, CDR1 SGDLS and CDR2 YYNGEE.

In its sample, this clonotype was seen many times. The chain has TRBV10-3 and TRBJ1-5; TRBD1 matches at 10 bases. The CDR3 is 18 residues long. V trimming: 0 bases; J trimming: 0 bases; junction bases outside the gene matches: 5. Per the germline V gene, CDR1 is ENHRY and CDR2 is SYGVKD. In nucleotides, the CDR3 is TGTGCCATCAGTGAGTCCCCGGGACAGGGGTATAGCAATCAGCCCCAGCATTTT. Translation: CAISESPGQGYSNQPQHF.

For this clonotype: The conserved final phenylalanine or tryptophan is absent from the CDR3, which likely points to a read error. CDR3 in amino acids: CASSAGGLAGKNEQYL. The DNA for the CDR3 is TGTGCCAGCAGCGCAGGGGGTCTAGCGGGGAAAAATGAGCAGTATCTT. This rearrangement joins TRBV7-2 to TRBJ2-3; 9 bases agree with TRBD2. The V and J ends lost 5 bases and 11 bases, in that order; junction bases with no gene match: 17. In germline, CDR1 is SGHTA, CDR2 FQGNSA. CDR3 length equals 16 residues.

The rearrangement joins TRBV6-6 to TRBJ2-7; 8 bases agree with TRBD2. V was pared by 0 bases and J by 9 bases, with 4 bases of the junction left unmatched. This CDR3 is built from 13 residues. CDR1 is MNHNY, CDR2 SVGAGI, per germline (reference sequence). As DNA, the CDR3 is TGTGCCAGCAGTTACTCTAGGGCGGGGGGGCAGTACTTC. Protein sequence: CASSYSRAGGQYF.

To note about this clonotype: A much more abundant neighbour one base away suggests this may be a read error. The CDR3 here is CASSDGPLTGELFF. CDR3 bases: TGTGCCAGCAGTGACGGCCCCTTGACGGGGGAGCTGTTTTTT. The chain has TRBV6-5 and TRBJ2-2; D call uncertain. CDR1 and CDR2 (germline): MNHEY, SVGAGI. The CDR3 totals 14 residues. The V and J ends lost 5 bases and 8 bases respectively, with 15 bases between them.

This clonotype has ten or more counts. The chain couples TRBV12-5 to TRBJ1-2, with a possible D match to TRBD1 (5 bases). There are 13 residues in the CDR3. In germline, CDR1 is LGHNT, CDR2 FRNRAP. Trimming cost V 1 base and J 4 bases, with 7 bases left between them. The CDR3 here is CASGLEQAYGYTF. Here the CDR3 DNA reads TGTGCTAGTGGTTTGGAACAGGCCTATGGCTACACCTTC.

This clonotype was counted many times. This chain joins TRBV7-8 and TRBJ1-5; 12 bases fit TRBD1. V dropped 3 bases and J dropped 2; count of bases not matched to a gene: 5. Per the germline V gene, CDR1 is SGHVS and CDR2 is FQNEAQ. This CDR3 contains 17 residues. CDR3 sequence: CASSLGQGARGNQPQHF. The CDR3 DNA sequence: TGTGCCAGCAGCTTGGGACAGGGGGCCAGAGGCAATCAGCCCCAGCATTTT.

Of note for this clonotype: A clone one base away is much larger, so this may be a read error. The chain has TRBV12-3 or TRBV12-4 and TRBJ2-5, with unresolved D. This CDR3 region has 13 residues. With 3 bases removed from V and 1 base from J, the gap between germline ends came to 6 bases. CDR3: CASSFASQETQYF. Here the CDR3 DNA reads TGTGCCAGCAGTTTCGCCAGCCAAGAGACCCAGTACTTC.

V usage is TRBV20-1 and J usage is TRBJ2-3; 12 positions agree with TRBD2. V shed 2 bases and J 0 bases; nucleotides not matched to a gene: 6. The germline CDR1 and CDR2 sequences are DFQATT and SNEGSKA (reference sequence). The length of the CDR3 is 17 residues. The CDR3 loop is CSARTSGTSGSTDTQYF. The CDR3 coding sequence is TGCAGTGCTAGAACTAGCGGGACTAGCGGGAGCACAGATACGCAGTATTTT.

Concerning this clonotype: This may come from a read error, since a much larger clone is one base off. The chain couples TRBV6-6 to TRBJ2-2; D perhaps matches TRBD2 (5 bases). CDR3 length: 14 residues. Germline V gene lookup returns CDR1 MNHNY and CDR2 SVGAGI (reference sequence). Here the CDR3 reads CASSSSETTGELSF. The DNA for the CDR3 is TGTGCCAGCAGTTCCTCAGAGACTACCGGGGAGCTGTCTTTT.

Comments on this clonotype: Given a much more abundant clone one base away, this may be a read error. DNA for the CDR3: TGTGCCAGCAGTTTCGCAGGGAGAACATTCGATGAGCAGTTCTTC. This gives the protein CASSFAGRTFDEQFF. The rearrangement joins TRBV12-3 or TRBV12-4 to TRBJ2-1; D may match TRBD1 or TRBD2 (5 bases each). This CDR3 contains 15 residues. V was shortened by 3 bases and J by 8 bases, with 17 bases between the two germline ends.

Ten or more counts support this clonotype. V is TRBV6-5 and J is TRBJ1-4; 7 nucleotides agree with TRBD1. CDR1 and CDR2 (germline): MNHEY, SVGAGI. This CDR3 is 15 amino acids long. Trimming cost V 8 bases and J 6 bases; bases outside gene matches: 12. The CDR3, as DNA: TGTGCCAGCCGGCCAGGGGGGCAGGTGGATGAAAAACTGTTTTTT. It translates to CASRPGGQVDEKLFF.

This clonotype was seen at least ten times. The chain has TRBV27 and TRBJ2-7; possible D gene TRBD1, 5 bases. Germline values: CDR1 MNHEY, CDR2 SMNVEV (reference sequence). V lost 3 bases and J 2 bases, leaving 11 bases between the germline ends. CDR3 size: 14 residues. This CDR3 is CASSFKTGAYEQYF. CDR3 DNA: TGTGCCAGCAGTTTTAAAACAGGAGCCTACGAGCAGTACTTC.

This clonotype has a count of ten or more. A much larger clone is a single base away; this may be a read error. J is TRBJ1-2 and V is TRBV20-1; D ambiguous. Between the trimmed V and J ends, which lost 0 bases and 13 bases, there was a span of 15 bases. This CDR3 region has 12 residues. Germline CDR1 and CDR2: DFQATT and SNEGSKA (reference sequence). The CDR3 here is CSARDRAERSTF. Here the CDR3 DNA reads TGCAGTGCTAGAGATCGGGCGGAACGCTCCACCTTC.